The present T cell receptor beta chain was sequenced within a study of T cell responses to AZD1222 COVID-19 vaccine. Study findings and constraints: The donor cohort was predominantly white British with a female majority, and clonal diversity may have been underestimated. Just a handful of AZD1222 recipients tested seropositive at baseline.

Germline loops: CDR1 SGHTA, CDR2 FQGTGA. This CDR3 has 15 amino acids. V was clipped by 5 bases and J by 4 bases, with 17 bases between them. As to this clone: What it recognizes is unknown.

Produced via immunoSEQ multiplex PCR; TCRdb's table is partial and in-frame only. Found here are 160,000 or so clones, 85% to 90% of them singletons; the top ten hold 3.5% to 5.5%. The sample in question was peripheral blood, obtained 28 days after the second dose of the MenACWY control vaccine. This chain links TRBV7-3 with TRBJ2-5, with D maybe TRBD1 (6 bases). This TCR was sampled from an adult who received the MenACWY meningococcal vaccine as a control. The CDR3 protein is CASSRTYREGETQYF. Here the CDR3 DNA reads TGTGCCAGCAGCCGAACGTACAGGGAAGGAGAGACCCAGTACTTC.